These 24 T cell receptor beta chains came from one sample sequenced in a study of cytomegalovirus exposure and HLA in healthy donors. Amplification used 60 Vbeta primers and 13 Jbeta primers. Method: immunoSEQ multiplex PCR; TCRdb's copy keeps in-frame clones and lacks some. The table shows fewer than 80,000 clones, with roughly 78% occurring only once. The sequenced sample was PBMCs. All receptors derive from a man aged 25-45 years in good health and CMV-seronegative.

The chain couples TRBV25-1 to TRBJ2-7; 10 bases map to TRBD2. The CDR3 runs to 14 residues. CDR1 is MGHDK, CDR2 SYGVNS, per germline. J was trimmed by 6 bases and V by 5 bases; bases with no gene match: 7. As DNA, the CDR3 is TGTGCCAGCAGTTTAGGACTAGCGGATAGCGAGCAGTACTTC. It yields the protein CASSLGLADSEQYF.

The CDR3 coding sequence is TGTGCCGGAGTCCGGGACAGGGGGCACGAGCAGTACTTC. This translates into CAGVRDRGHEQYF. V gene TRBV30 combines with J gene TRBJ2-7; 12 positions agree with TRBD1. The CDR3 runs to 13 residues. The germline V gene encodes CDR1 GTSNPN and CDR2 SVGIG (reference sequence). Losses at the gene ends were 8 bases for V and 5 bases for J; bases not matched to a gene: 7.

The chain recombines TRBV7-8 with TRBJ1-5; maybe TRBD1 (6 bases). Trimming removed 0 bases from V and 4 bases from J, with 7 bases in between. The CDR3 totals 14 residues. Germline V gives CDR1 SGHVS, CDR2 FQNEAQ. This CDR3 is CASSLAQGNQPQHF. The CDR3, as DNA: TGTGCCAGCAGCTTAGCCCAGGGGAATCAGCCCCAGCATTTT.

This sequence joins TRBV7-2 and TRBJ1-2; D not certain. Germline V gene lookup returns CDR1 SGHTA and CDR2 FQGNSA. Trimming stripped 5 bases from V and 0 bases from J, with 7 bases between. The CDR3 covers 13 residues. This CDR3 reads CASSPRTNYGYTF. The CDR3 DNA reads TGTGCCAGCAGCCCCAGGACTAACTATGGCTACACCTTC.

The J gene is TRBJ2-2, the V gene TRBV6-1, with D maybe TRBD1 (6 bases). There are 14 residues in the CDR3. Germline CDR1 MNHNS, CDR2 SASEGT. V lost 6 bases and J lost 5, with 13 bases in between. CDR3 amino acids: CASRLTGSTGELFF. In DNA, the CDR3 is TGTGCCAGCAGACTGACAGGTTCAACCGGGGAGCTGTTTTTT.

This rearrangement joins TRBV10-3 to TRBJ2-5; 10 bases agree with TRBD2. The CDR3 is 14 residues long. Germline V gives CDR1 ENHRY, CDR2 SYGVKD. V lost 6 bases and J lost 4; bases outside the gene matches: 5. The CDR3 loop reads CAIRGTSEGETQYF. The CDR3 region has the DNA TGTGCCATCAGGGGGACTAGCGAAGGAGAGACCCAGTACTTC.

This chain uses TRBV4-1 with TRBJ2-2, with D perhaps matching TRBD1 (6 bases). CDR3 length: 15 amino acids. Germline CDR1 reads MGHRA; CDR2 reads YSYEKL. The V gene lost 0 bases and the J gene lost 5 bases, with 10 bases spanning the gap. CDR3 amino acids: CASSQELGGTGELFF. CDR3 bases: TGCGCCAGCAGCCAAGAACTAGGGGGTACCGGGGAGCTGTTTTTT.

This clone was seen only once. The rearrangement joins TRBV6-1 to TRBJ2-5, with 9 bases that match TRBD2. This CDR3 region has 15 residues. Per the germline V gene, CDR1 is MNHNS and CDR2 is SASEGT. The trim removed 1 base at V and 1 base at J, leaving 1 base unmatched. The CDR3 nucleotides read TGTGCCAGCAGTGAAGTTAGCGGGAGCCAAGAGACCCAGTACTTC. This translates into CASSEVSGSQETQYF.

The gene calls are TRBV2 and TRBJ1-4; D is uncertain. The germline CDR1 and CDR2 sequences are SNHLY and FYNNEI. The CDR3 covers 12 residues. Trimming shortened V by 6 bases and J by 8 bases, and 10 bases separated the two germline ends. The CDR3 loop reads CASSEGTEKLFF. The CDR3 region has the DNA TGTGCCAGCAGCGAGGGAACAGAAAAACTGTTTTTT.

This CDR3 reads CASRVGQGVGGELFF. Here the CDR3 DNA reads TGTGCCAGCAGGGTGGGACAGGGAGTTGGCGGGGAGCTGTTTTTT. The chain combines TRBV2 with TRBJ2-2; 9 bases align to TRBD1. The junction had 9 bases not matched to a gene; V was cut back by 6 bases and J by 7 bases. The CDR3 is made up of 15 amino acids. Germline V gene lookup returns CDR1 SNHLY and CDR2 FYNNEI.

The chain carries TRBV19 and TRBJ2-7, with a tentative D call TRBD1 (6 bases). The ends were cut back, 1 base at V and 3 bases at J, with 10 bases in the middle. From germline, CDR1 is LNHDA and CDR2 SQIVND (reference sequence). This CDR3 is built from 14 residues. For the CDR3, the DNA is TGTGCCAGTAGTATAGCACAGGGCCGCTACGAGCAGTACTTC. Translated, it gives CASSIAQGRYEQYF.

The chain carries TRBV28 and TRBJ1-2; D not certain. This CDR3 has 12 amino acids. CDR1 and CDR2 (germline): MDHEN, SYDVKM. Trimming removed 7 bases at V and 4 bases at J, with 10 bases between. The CDR3 protein is CASTKRGYGYTF. The CDR3 nucleotides read TGTGCCAGCACAAAGAGAGGCTATGGCTACACCTTC.

The rearrangement links TRBV4-1 to TRBJ1-1; 7 bases are a match to TRBD1. Germline V lookup: CDR1 MGHRA, CDR2 YSYEKL. The CDR3 totals 15 residues. Germline trimming cut 0 bases from V and 4 bases from J; bases unmatched to any gene: 5. The CDR3 sequence: CASSQEPPGGTEAFF. The DNA of the CDR3 is TGCGCCAGCAGCCAAGAGCCACCAGGGGGCACTGAAGCTTTCTTT.

The chain uses TRBV27 and TRBJ1-2; the D gene is possibly TRBD1 (5 bases). The CDR3 is made up of 15 amino acids. Per germline, CDR1 MNHEY and CDR2 SMNVEV (reference sequence). V was clipped by 6 bases and J by 1 base, with 15 bases between them. The CDR3 region is CASSLYGGFNYGYTF. The CDR3 DNA follows: TGTGCCAGCAGCTTGTACGGGGGGTTTAACTATGGCTACACCTTC.

This chain uses TRBV6-5 with TRBJ2-7; TRBD1 aligns across 7 bases. The germline CDR1 and CDR2 sequences are MNHEY and SVGAGI. The length of the CDR3 is 16 residues. V lost 4 bases, J lost 0 bases, and 9 bases stayed unmatched. The CDR3 sequence is CASSLRGQRVSYEQYF. DNA of the CDR3: TGTGCCAGCAGTTTAAGGGGACAGAGGGTCTCCTACGAGCAGTACTTC.

The J gene is TRBJ2-1, the V gene TRBV7-6, with 10 bases lining up with TRBD2. Trimming at V came to 2 bases and at J to 7 bases, leaving 8 bases not matched to a gene. CDR1 is SGHVS, CDR2 FNYEAQ, per germline. The CDR3 loop spans 16 amino acids. CDR3 nucleotides: TGTGCCAGCAGCTTACAGTCGGGACTAGCGATGAATGAGCAGTTCTTC. This sequence encodes CASSLQSGLAMNEQFF.

This sequence joins TRBV30 and TRBJ2-7, with a weak D call TRBD1 (6 bases). Trimming left V 2 bases short and J 2 bases short, with 13 bases between. The CDR3 is 14 residues long. Germline CDR1 reads GTSNPN; CDR2 reads SVGIG (reference sequence). The CDR3 loop reads CAWSSGARPYEQYF. The CDR3 nucleotides are TGTGCCTGGAGTTCAGGGGCCAGGCCCTACGAGCAGTACTTC.

The rearrangement uses TRBV4-2 and TRBJ2-7; 10 bases are shared with TRBD2. CDR1 LGHNA and CDR2 YNFKEQ come from the germline V gene. This CDR3 has 18 amino acids. J lost 4 bases, V lost 2 bases, and 14 bases had no gene match. CDR3 nucleotides: TGTGCCAGCAGCCAAATCGGGGGGGCTAGCGGGGGCGGGTACGAGCAGTACTTC. Protein sequence: CASSQIGGASGGGYEQYF.

This chain links TRBV15 with TRBJ2-1; TRBD2 is a possible D gene (6 bases). The germline V gene has CDR1 LNHNV and CDR2 YYDKDF (reference sequence). V lost 5 bases, J lost 7 bases, and 18 bases lay in between. The CDR3 length is 15 residues. CDR3 loop: CATSSKSGVLNEQFF. CDR3 sequence (DNA): TGTGCCACCAGCTCAAAGTCGGGGGTCTTAAATGAGCAGTTCTTC.

The chain joins TRBV11-2 to TRBJ1-5; D perhaps matches TRBD1 (6 bases). CDR3 size: 15 residues. Germline CDR1 and CDR2: SGHAT and FQNNGV. Trimming pared 5 bases from V and 5 bases from J, leaving 16 bases between. CDR3 in amino acids: CASSPLTGKDQPQHF. CDR3 coding DNA: TGTGCCAGCAGCCCCCTGACAGGAAAAGATCAGCCCCAGCATTTT.

This clone was found a few times. A read error is likely, as this CDR3 ends without the conserved phenylalanine or tryptophan. The chain carries TRBV6-5 and TRBJ1-6; no reliable D call. The CDR3 sequence is 13 residues long. Germline assignment: CDR1 MNHEY and CDR2 SVGAGI. With 0 bases removed from V and 9 bases from J, the gap between germline ends came to 6 bases. The CDR3 loop reads CASSYSDSSPLHL. The CDR3, as DNA: TGTGCCAGCAGTTACTCCGATAGTTCACCCCTCCACTTG.

V usage is TRBV7-8 and J usage is TRBJ1-5; D is perhaps TRBD1 (6 bases). This CDR3 has 14 residues. Trimming took 10 bases from V and 4 from J, leaving 17 bases between them. Germline CDR1 SGHVS, CDR2 FQNEAQ. CDR3 amino acids: CATGGGARNQPQHF. The CDR3 bases are TGTGCCACGGGAGGGGGGGCGAGGAATCAGCCCCAGCATTTT.

The chain combines TRBV10-2 with TRBJ2-5, with 11 bases that match TRBD1. The CDR3 runs 14 residues. The V gene's germline CDR1 is WSHSY and CDR2 SAAADI. V lost 7 bases, J lost 7 bases, and 8 bases stayed unmatched. The CDR3 is CASKTGTGGVTQYF. As DNA, the CDR3 is TGCGCCAGCAAAACCGGGACAGGGGGTGTGACCCAGTACTTC.

CDR3 sequence (DNA): TGTGCCAGTAGTAAGCTTGGGCTAGCGGGGACAGATACGCAGTATTTT. Its translation: CASSKLGLAGTDTQYF. V usage is TRBV19 and J usage is TRBJ2-3; 9 nucleotides match TRBD2. Losses at the gene ends were 4 bases for V and 3 bases for J; bases not matched to a gene: 8. This CDR3 comprises 16 residues. The germline V gene encodes CDR1 LNHDA and CDR2 SQIVND (reference sequence).